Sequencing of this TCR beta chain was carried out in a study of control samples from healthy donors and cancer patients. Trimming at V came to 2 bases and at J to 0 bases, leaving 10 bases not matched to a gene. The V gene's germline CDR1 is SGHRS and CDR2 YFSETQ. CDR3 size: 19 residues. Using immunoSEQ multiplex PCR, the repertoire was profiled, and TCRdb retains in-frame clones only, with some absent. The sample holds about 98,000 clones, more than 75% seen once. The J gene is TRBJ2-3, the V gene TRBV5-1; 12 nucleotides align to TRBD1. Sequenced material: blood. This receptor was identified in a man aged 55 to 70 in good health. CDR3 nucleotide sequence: TGCGCCAGCAGCTTTCCCCCGGGACAGGGGGCAATTAGCACAGATACGCAGTATTTT. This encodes CASSFPPGQGAISTDTQYF.